One T cell receptor beta chain is described in this entry. What it recognizes is unknown. This sample was taken from a study of beta chain features in type 1 diabetes. Whole-study context: Healthy donors resembled patients in age, gender and cell yields. Examination of sorted cells across all samples involved approximately 100,000,000 cells. General study findings and limits: Fewer junction insertions and more nucleotide deletions appeared in type 1 diabetes patients. Moderate yet significant TCRB CDR3 shortening was seen in Type 1 diabetes patients in all four CD4+ subsets.

The germline V gene has CDR1 MDHEN and CDR2 SYDVKM. Trimming removed 8 bases from V and 7 bases from J, with 17 bases in between. The CDR3 loop spans 13 amino acids. Every isolated RNA sample was fully reverse transcribed, so sequencing captured expressed TCRB transcripts. Generated by immunoSEQ multiplex PCR, the TCRdb table keeps only in-frame clones and is missing some. The table has about 640,000 clones, 12% seen once. This clonotype was sampled from a man aged 25 to 40 with type 1 diabetes. The sequencing sample was made of naive CD4+ T cells from blood. This chain connects TRBV28 to TRBJ2-5; the D is unclear. CDR3 in amino acids: CASSLAPSGTQYF. CDR3 DNA sequence: TGTGCCAGCTCCTTGGCACCCTCGGGGACCCAGTACTTC. Combining the CDR3 with reference TRBV28 and TRBJ2-5 gives the whole variable domain DVKVTQSSRYLVKRTGEKVFLECVQDMDHENMFWYRQDPGLGLRLIYFSYDVKMKEKGDIPEGYSVSREKKERFSLILESASTNQTSMYLCASSLAPSGTQYFGPGTRLLVL.